The entry that follows covers one TCR beta chain sequence. Its antigen is unidentified. With 60 Vbeta and 13 Jbeta primers, the PCR was carried out. Method: immunoSEQ multiplex PCR; TCRdb's copy keeps in-frame clones and lacks some. Of under 150,000 clones in the sample, roughly 84% were seen once. This record comes from a study of cytomegalovirus exposure and HLA in healthy donors. Overall study context: Falling in the Caucasian-associated ancestry cluster were 81% of 398 genotyped donors.

Study-wide findings and caveats: Highest at DRB1 and lowest at HLA-C, TCR association rates differed among HLA loci in a later analysis. In a later analysis, TCR beta V- and J-gene trimming showed a link to a missense DCLRE1C variant.

Material: PBMCs. The receptor was derived from a boy between 5 and 17 years old in good health and CMV-seronegative.

The CDR3 loop reads CASMSFSGTDYGYTF. CDR3 sequence (DNA): TGTGCCAGCATGTCGTTCTCCGGGACAGACTATGGCTACACCTTC. The rearrangement uses TRBV7-8 and TRBJ1-2; 7 bases fit TRBD1. The CDR3 sequence is 15 residues long. Germline CDR1 is SGHVS and CDR2 is FQNEAQ. J lost 3 bases, V lost 7 bases, and 11 bases had no gene match.